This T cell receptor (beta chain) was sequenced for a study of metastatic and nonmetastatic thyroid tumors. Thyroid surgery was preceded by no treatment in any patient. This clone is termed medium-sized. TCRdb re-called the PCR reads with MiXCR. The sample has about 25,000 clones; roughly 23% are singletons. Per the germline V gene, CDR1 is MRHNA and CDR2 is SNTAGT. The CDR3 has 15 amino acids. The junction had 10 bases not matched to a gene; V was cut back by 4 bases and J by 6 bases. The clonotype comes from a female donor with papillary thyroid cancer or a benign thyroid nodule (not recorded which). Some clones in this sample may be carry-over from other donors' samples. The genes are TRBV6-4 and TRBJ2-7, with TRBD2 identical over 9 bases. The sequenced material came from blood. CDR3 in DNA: TGTGCCAGCAGTGTGGGGCTAGCGGGGTCTTTCGAGCAGTACTTC. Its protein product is CASSVGLAGSFEQYF.